The 7 T cell receptor beta chains below come from one sample, sequenced in a study of blood T cell repertoires in COVID-19. This table comes from immunoSEQ multiplex PCR, and its TCRdb copy is limited to in-frame clones, with some not included. Of a few hundred thousand clones in the sample, roughly four fifths were seen once. The specimen was PBMCs or T cells enriched from blood (not recorded which). The receptor set was obtained from a middle-aged man who had recovered from COVID-19.

Notes on this clone: This sample also contains other DNA sequences that code for the same CDR3. The rearrangement uses TRBV6-2 or TRBV6-3 and TRBJ2-1, with 11 positions matching TRBD2. Germline lookup yields CDR1 MNHEY and CDR2 SVGEGT. V lost 0 bases to trimming and J lost 7 bases; unmatched junction nucleotides: 2. The CDR3 has 15 residues. The CDR3 spells CASSYSGLAENEQFF. The CDR3 DNA reads TGTGCCAGCAGTTACTCGGGACTAGCGGAGAATGAGCAGTTCTTC.

The chain carries TRBV7-2 and TRBJ2-7; 8 bases line up with TRBD2. The CDR3 has 15 amino acids. V trimming: 1 base; J trimming: 2 bases; junction bases outside the gene matches: 4. From germline, CDR1 is SGHTA and CDR2 FQGNSA. CDR3 sequence (DNA): TGTGCCAGCAGCTTAGTACTAGCGGCGACCTACGAGCAGTACTTC. This sequence encodes CASSLVLAATYEQYF.

The chain couples TRBV23-1 to TRBJ2-1, with D tentatively TRBD1 (5 bases). TRBV23-1 is an open reading frame whose function is uncertain. The V end was cut by 0 bases, the J end by 5 bases, with 23 bases between. The CDR3 has 19 residues. Here the CDR3 reads CASSQSKGFCLDKHNEQFF. The CDR3, as DNA: TGCGCCAGCAGTCAATCGAAGGGCTTCTGTTTGGACAAGCACAATGAGCAGTTCTTC.

This clone was detected ten times or more. The chain joins TRBV7-3 to TRBJ2-3; D might be TRBD1 (5 bases). Germline CDR1 SGHTA, CDR2 FQGTGA. V was pared by 1 base and J by 5 bases, with 10 bases between. The CDR3 has 14 residues. CDR3 amino acids: CASSLKRGGDTQYF. The CDR3 DNA reads as TGTGCCAGCAGCTTAAAAAGGGGTGGAGATACGCAGTATTTT.

This chain joins TRBV2 and TRBJ2-5; TRBD1 agrees at 7 bases. In germline, CDR1 is SNHLY, CDR2 FYNNEI. This CDR3 is built from 14 residues. The junction had 12 bases not matched to a gene; V was cut back by 7 bases and J by 7 bases. The CDR3 loop reads CASNIKGASGTQYF. DNA for the CDR3: TGTGCCAGCAATATAAAGGGGGCGTCGGGGACCCAGTACTTC.

The gene calls are TRBV5-6 and TRBJ2-2; 14 bases fit TRBD2. The CDR3 runs to 17 residues. V shed 4 bases and J 5 bases; nucleotides not matched to a gene: 7. The germline CDR1 and CDR2 sequences are SGHDT and YYEEEE. The CDR3 here is CASSRTSGGWWTGELFF. The CDR3 region has the DNA TGTGCCAGCAGCCGGACTAGCGGGGGGTGGTGGACCGGGGAGCTGTTTTTT.

This chain uses TRBV5-6 with TRBJ1-4; D possibly corresponds to TRBD1 (5 bases). V lost 3 bases and J 8 bases, leaving 17 bases between the germline ends. The CDR3 spans 15 residues. Germline V lookup: CDR1 SGHDT, CDR2 YYEEEE. The CDR3 is CASSSAGGSGEKLFF. DNA for the CDR3: TGTGCCAGCAGCTCCGCGGGGGGGAGCGGCGAAAAACTGTTTTTT.